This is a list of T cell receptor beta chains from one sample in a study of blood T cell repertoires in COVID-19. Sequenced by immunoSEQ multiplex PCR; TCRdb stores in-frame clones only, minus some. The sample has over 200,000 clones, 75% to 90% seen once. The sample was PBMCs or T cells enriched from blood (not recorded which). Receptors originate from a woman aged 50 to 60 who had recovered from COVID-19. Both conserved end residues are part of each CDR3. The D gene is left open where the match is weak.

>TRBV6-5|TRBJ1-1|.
CASSPGRSTEAFF
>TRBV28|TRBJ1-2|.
CASSLGGYTGRGGYTF
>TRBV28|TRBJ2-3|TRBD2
CASSFAAGDPTDTQYF
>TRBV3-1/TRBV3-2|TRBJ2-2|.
CASSPTPGELFF
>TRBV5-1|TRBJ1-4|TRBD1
CASTTGGATNEKLFF
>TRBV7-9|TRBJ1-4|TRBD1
CASSLGGTGHNEKLFF
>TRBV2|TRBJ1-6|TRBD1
CASSGPTGGNSPLHF
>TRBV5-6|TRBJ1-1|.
CASSLGQVRLTEAFF
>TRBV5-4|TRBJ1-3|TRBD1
CASSVQGDGNTIYF
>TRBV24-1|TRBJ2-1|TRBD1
CATRDSSYNEQFF
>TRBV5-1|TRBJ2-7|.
CASRAEGALTYEQYF
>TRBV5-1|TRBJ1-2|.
CASSLKPANYGYTF
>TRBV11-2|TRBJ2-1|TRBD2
CASSLEVWLAGVNEQFF
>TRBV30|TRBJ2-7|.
CAWSRRGRGYEQYF
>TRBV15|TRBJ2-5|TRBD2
CATSEISGRAETQYF
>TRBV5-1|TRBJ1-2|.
CASSLEAGPYGYTF
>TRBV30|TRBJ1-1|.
CAWSAYTEAFF
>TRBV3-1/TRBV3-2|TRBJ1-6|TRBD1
CASSLGQLNNSPLHF
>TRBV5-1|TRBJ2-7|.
CASSLGVIRSYEQYF
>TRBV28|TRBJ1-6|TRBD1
CASSGTGNSPLHF
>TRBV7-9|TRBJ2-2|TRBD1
CASSLPKGQGRVTGELFF
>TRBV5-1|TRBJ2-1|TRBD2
CASSLDSGSNEQFF
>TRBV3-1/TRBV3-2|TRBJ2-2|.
CASSQLSTGELFF
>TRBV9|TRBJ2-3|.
CASSVVGSEADTQYF
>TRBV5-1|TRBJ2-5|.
CASSTQPGRTNPQETQYF
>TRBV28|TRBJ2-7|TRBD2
CAGSTSGRAGQYF
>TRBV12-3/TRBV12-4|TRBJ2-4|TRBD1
CASSPNRGTIQYF
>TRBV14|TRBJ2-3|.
CASSLSGSLRDTQYF
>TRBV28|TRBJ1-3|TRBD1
CASVGQGAIGNTIYF
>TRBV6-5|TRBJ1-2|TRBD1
CATTGGSNYGYTF
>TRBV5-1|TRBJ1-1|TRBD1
CASSPGQGAGAFF
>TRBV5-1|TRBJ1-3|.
CASSLEQGGNTIYF
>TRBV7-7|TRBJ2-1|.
CASSLEGAGKNNEQFF
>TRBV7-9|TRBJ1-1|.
CASTPGTRTEAFF
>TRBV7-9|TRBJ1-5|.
CASSSDSNSNQPQHF
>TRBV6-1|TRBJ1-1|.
CASSERGWAEAFF
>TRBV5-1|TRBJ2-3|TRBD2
CASSLIGSSGQKADTQYF
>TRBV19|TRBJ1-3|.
CASSISGSGNTIYF
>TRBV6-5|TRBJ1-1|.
CASSRHLGATEAFF